The sequence of this T cell receptor (beta chain) was determined in a study of response to subunit inactivated influenza vaccine (dated by TCRdb to between 2018 and 2020). Notes on the research overall: To follow how T cells responded to a trivalent subunit inactivated influenza vaccine, the researchers relied on deep quantitative profiling of the T cell receptor repertoire.

About this clonotype itself: Its cognate antigen has yet to be identified. Per-base qualities were not stored, and no clone one base away is much larger.

Results the study describes overall, beyond this receptor: The authors suggested that each seasonal influenza vaccination may recruit only a limited number of new T cells.

The CDR3, cysteine through phenylalanine, is 16 amino acids long. The kept DNA is CDR3 alone, 48 bases in frame from the first base. Via the germline V gene, CDR1 is LGHNA and CDR2 YNFKEQ. Cut back by 0 bases and 1 base, the V and J ends lie 10 bases apart. Receptor libraries were prepared by RT-PCR. Sequencer: Illumina HiSeq 2500. The public reads were reprocessed in TCRdb via fastp at Q25 and MiXCR, keeping in-frame beta chains. Identical CDR3 proteins give one entry, which carries the most common genes and DNA. Across this sample there are about 500,000 distinct CDR3 sequences, with 16% seen only once. 3% of the sample belongs to the ten largest clones.

Material: CD4+ T cells sorted from PBMCs, obtained around 2 years after vaccination. The TCR was taken from a man between 50 and 69 years old who received an inactivated influenza vaccine. Donor details come from another sample of the same person, matched by shared clones. The sequence joins TRBV4-2 to TRBJ2-1; the D gene lacks a confident call. The CDR3 corresponds to CASSQDASRSYNEQFF. The DNA sequence is as follows: TGTGCCAGCAGCCAAGACGCGTCTCGGTCCTACAATGAGCAGTTCTTC.